Included here is one T cell receptor beta chain sequence, with context. The target antigen is unknown. TCRdb re-called the RT-PCR reads through MiXCR, storing one row per CDR3 protein. Of about 650,000 distinct CDR3 sequences in the sample, approximately 15% were seen once. The source of the sample is a study of response to subunit inactivated influenza vaccine. Study-wide results and limits: Authors suggested that a seasonal influenza vaccination recruits few new T cells each time.

V lost 2 bases to trimming and J lost 8 bases, with 24 bases between them. Germline loops: CDR1 KGHSH, CDR2 LQKENI. The CDR3 loop spans 18 amino acids. The clonotype was recovered from a man in his forties or fifties who received an inactivated influenza vaccine. The chain couples TRBV18 to TRBJ1-4; D gene ambiguous. The sequencing here drew on PBMCs from blood, taken roughly 15 days before vaccination. CDR3 coding DNA: TGTGCCAGCTCACCAGCCGGGTCCCCGGTCCGAGCGTACGAAAAACTGTTTTTT. This translates into CASSPAGSPVRAYEKLFF.